These 10 T cell receptor beta chains share one sample of origin, sequenced in a study of CD8 T cells in ankylosing spondylitis. TCRdb passed the 5' RACE reads through MiXCR, listing each CDR3 protein once. The table includes about 89,000 distinct CDR3 sequences, about 27% detected once. Sequenced: blood, either unsorted or a sorted T cell fraction (not recorded which). Receptors originate from a male donor with ankylosing spondylitis or in good health (not recorded which).

This clonotype has a handful of counts. The V call is TRBV25-1, the J call TRBJ1-1; tentative D call: TRBD1 (5 bases). Germline lookup yields CDR1 MGHDK and CDR2 SYGVNS. The CDR3 loop spans 16 amino acids. Trimming removed 6 bases at V and 3 bases at J, with 20 bases between. The CDR3 region is CASSGDGRDLYTEAFF. The CDR3 DNA reads as TGTGCCAGCAGCGGGGACGGCCGGGATTTGTACACTGAAGCTTTCTTT.

A few counts support this clonotype. The rearrangement links TRBV15 to TRBJ2-4; TRBD1 is a possible D gene (7 bases). Trimming removed 0 bases from V and 9 bases from J, with 12 bases in between. The CDR3 contains 14 residues. Germline V gene lookup returns CDR1 LNHNV and CDR2 YYDKDF (reference sequence). The CDR3: CATSREQGRSIQYF. CDR3 bases: TGTGCCACCAGCAGAGAACAGGGGAGGAGCATTCAGTACTTC.

The V gene is TRBV9, the J gene TRBJ1-5; 9 bases map to TRBD1. CDR1 is SGDLS, CDR2 YYNGEE, per germline. Germline trimming cut 4 bases from V and 4 bases from J; bases unmatched to any gene: 12. The CDR3 is 17 amino acids. Here the CDR3 DNA reads TGTGCCAGCAGCAAAGGACAGGGGTCCACGGGGAATCAGCCCCAGCATTTT. This encodes CASSKGQGSTGNQPQHF.

This clonotype was seen a handful of times. The rearrangement joins TRBV5-1 to TRBJ1-1; tentative D call: TRBD1 (5 bases). Germline assignment: CDR1 SGHRS and CDR2 YFSETQ. The CDR3 covers 14 residues. The V and J ends lost 4 bases and 5 bases respectively, with 15 bases between them. DNA for the CDR3: TGCGCCAGCAGCCTAAGATCAGAGGGGACTGAAGCTTTCTTT. Its protein product is CASSLRSEGTEAFF.

The chain recombines TRBV20-1 with TRBJ1-4; weak D call: TRBD1 (5 bases). V was pared by 0 bases and J by 1 base, with 9 bases between. Germline assignment: CDR1 DFQATT and CDR2 SNEGSKA (reference sequence). CDR3 length: 15 amino acids. The CDR3 DNA is TGCAGTGCTAGAGATCCCAGGGAAACTAATGAAAAACTGTTTTTT. This encodes CSARDPRETNEKLFF.

CDR3 sequence: CASSLLGGMETQYF. The CDR3 bases are TGCGCCAGCAGCTTACTCGGGGGTATGGAGACCCAGTACTTC. This chain uses TRBV5-1 with TRBJ2-5, with D possibly TRBD2 on 6 matching bases. In germline, CDR1 is SGHRS, CDR2 YFSETQ. The ends were cut back, 2 bases at V and 5 bases at J, with 13 bases in the middle. The CDR3 has 14 residues.

A few counts support this clonotype. The CDR3 loop reads CASSWVGQGATSDQPQHF. The CDR3 DNA is TGTGCCAGCAGTTGGGTAGGACAGGGGGCGACGAGCGATCAGCCCCAGCATTTT. The genes are TRBV6-5 and TRBJ1-5; 11 bases are shared with TRBD1. CDR3 size: 18 residues. From germline, CDR1 is MNHEY and CDR2 SVGAGI. Trimming at V came to 4 bases and at J to 5 bases, leaving 13 bases not matched to a gene.

The chain recombines TRBV18 with TRBJ1-2; TRBD1 matches at 9 bases. The CDR3 runs to 17 residues. The germline V gene has CDR1 KGHSH and CDR2 LQKENI. V lost 4 bases and J lost 4; bases outside the gene matches: 13. CDR3 nucleotide sequence: TGTGCCAGCTCACGAGGGACAGGGATGGCCCTTAGCTATGGCTACACCTTC. Translation gives CASSRGTGMALSYGYTF.

J is TRBJ1-2 and V is TRBV27, with TRBD1 matching 10 bases. Germline CDR1 is MNHEY and CDR2 is SMNVEV (reference sequence). The CDR3 has 14 residues. The V segment lost 8 bases and the J segment 8 bases; nucleotides outside the gene matches: 11. The CDR3 DNA reads as TGTGCCAGCGCGTACCGGGACAGGGGTCAGGGCTACACCTTC. It specifies CASAYRDRGQGYTF.

The chain joins TRBV20-1 to TRBJ2-5; 12 bases align to TRBD2. This CDR3 region has 14 residues. Germline V gene data show CDR1 as DFQATT and CDR2 as SNEGSKA (reference sequence). The CDR3 here is CSYSSGGVQETQYF. CDR3 in DNA: TGCAGCTATTCTAGCGGGGGGGTACAAGAGACCCAGTACTTC.